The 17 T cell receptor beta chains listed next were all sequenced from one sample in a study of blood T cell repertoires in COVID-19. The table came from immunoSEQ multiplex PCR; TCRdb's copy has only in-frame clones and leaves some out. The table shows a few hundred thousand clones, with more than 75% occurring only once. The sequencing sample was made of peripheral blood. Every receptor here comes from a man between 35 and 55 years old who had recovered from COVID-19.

The CDR3 region has the DNA TGTGCCTCCACCTCGAAGCGGGAGACTGTGTACGAGCAGTACTTC. This translates into CASTSKRETVYEQYF. V and J are TRBV30 and TRBJ2-7; 8 nucleotides line up with TRBD2. CDR1 is GTSNPN, CDR2 SVGIG, per germline (reference sequence). Trimming cost V 7 bases and J 4 bases; bases outside gene matches: 15. The CDR3 runs 15 residues.

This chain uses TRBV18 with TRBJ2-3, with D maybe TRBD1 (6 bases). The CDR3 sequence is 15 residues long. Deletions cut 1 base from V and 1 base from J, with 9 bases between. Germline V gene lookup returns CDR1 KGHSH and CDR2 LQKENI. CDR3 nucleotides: TGTGCCAGCTCACCACACAACAGGGGCACAGATACGCAGTATTTT. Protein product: CASSPHNRGTDTQYF.

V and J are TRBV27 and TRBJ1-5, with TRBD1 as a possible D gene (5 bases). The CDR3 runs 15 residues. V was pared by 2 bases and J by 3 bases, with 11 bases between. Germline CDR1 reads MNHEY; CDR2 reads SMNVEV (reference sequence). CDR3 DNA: TGTGCCAGCAGTTTAAAAAAGACAGACAATCAGCCCCAGCATTTT. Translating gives CASSLKKTDNQPQHF.

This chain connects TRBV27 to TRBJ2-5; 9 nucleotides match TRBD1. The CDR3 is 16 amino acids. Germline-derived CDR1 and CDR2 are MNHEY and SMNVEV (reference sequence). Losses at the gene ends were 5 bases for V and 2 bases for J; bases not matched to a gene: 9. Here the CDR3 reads CASSPYIGQGQETQYF. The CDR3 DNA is TGTGCCAGCAGTCCCTATATAGGACAGGGGCAAGAGACCCAGTACTTC.

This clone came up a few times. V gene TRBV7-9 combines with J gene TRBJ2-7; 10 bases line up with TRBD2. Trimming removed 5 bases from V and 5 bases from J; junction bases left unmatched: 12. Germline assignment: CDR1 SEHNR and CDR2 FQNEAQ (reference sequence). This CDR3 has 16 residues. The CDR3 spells CASSRTSGARIDEQYF. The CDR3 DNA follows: TGTGCCAGCAGCCGAACTAGCGGGGCCCGCATCGACGAGCAGTACTTC.

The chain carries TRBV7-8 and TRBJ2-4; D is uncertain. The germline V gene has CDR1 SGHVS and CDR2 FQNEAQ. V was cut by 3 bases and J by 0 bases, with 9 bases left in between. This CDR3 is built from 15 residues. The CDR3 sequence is CASSLYRIAKNIQYF. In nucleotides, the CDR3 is TGTGCCAGCAGCTTGTACAGAATAGCCAAAAACATTCAGTACTTC.

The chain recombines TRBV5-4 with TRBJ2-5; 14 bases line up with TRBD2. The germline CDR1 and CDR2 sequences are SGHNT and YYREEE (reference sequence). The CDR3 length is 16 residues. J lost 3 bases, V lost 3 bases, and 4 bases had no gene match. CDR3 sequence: CASSSRLAGGKETQYF. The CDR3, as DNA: TGTGCCAGCAGCTCAAGACTAGCGGGGGGGAAAGAGACCCAGTACTTC.

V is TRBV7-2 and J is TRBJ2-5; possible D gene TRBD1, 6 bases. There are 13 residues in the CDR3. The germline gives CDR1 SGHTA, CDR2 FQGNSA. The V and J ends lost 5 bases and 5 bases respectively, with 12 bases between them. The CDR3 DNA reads TGTGCCAGCAGCAGGGGGTTATGGGAGACCCAGTACTTC. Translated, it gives CASSRGLWETQYF.

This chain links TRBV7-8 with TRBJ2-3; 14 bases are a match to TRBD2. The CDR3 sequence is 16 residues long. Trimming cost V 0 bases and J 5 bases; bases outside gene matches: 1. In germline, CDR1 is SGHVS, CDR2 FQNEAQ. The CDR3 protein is CASSLAGTSGGDTQYF. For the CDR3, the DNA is TGTGCCAGCAGCTTAGCGGGGACTAGCGGGGGAGATACGCAGTATTTT.

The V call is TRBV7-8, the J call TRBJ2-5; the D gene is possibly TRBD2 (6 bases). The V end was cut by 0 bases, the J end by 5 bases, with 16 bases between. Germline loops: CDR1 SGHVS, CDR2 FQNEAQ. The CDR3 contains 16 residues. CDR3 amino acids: CASSLALGTLLETQYF. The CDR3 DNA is TGTGCCAGCAGCTTAGCCCTCGGGACTCTGCTTGAGACCCAGTACTTC.

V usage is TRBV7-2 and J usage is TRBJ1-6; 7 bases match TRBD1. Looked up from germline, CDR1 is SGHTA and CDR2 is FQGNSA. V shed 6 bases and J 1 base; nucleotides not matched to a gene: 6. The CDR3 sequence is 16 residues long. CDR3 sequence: CASRRQGSSYNSPLHF. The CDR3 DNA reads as TGTGCCAGCAGACGACAGGGAAGTTCCTATAATTCACCCCTCCACTTT.

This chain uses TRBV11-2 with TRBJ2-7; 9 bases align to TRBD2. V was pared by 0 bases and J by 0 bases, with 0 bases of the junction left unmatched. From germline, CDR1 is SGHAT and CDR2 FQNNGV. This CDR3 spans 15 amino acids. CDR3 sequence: CASSLELAGSYEQYF. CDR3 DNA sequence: TGTGCCAGCAGCTTAGAACTAGCGGGCTCCTACGAGCAGTACTTC.

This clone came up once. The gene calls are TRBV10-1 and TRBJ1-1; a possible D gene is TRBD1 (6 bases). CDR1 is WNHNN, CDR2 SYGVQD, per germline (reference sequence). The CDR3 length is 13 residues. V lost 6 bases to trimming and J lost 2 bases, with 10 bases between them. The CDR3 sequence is CASRAGQNTEAFF. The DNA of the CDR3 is TGCGCCAGCAGAGCGGGACAAAACACTGAAGCTTTCTTT.

The CDR3 sequence: CASSPGQGDTEAFF. In DNA form, the CDR3 reads TGCGCCAGCAGCCCGGGACAGGGGGACACTGAAGCTTTCTTT. V usage is TRBV5-1 and J usage is TRBJ1-1; 11 bases are shared with TRBD1. The germline V gene encodes CDR1 SGHRS and CDR2 YFSETQ. V shed 4 bases and J 3 bases; nucleotides not matched to a gene: 2. The CDR3 consists of 14 residues. The entire variable domain, with the rest obtained from reference TRBV5-1 and TRBJ1-1, is as follows: KAGVTQTPRYLIKTRGQQVTLSCSPISGHRSVSWYQQTPGQGLQFLFEYFSETQRNKGNFPGRFSGRQFSNSRSEMNVSTLELGDSALYLCASSPGQGDTEAFFGQGTRLTVV.

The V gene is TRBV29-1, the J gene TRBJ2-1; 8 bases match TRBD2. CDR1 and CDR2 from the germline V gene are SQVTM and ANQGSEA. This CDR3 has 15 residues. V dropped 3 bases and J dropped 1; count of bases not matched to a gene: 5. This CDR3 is CSVDLLAGSYNEQFF. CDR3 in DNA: TGCAGCGTTGATCTTTTAGCGGGGTCCTACAATGAGCAGTTCTTC.

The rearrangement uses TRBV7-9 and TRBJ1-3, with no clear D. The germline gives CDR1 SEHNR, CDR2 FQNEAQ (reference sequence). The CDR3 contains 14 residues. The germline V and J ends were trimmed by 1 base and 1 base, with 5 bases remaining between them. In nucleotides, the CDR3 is TGTGCCAGCAGCTTAGGAGGGTCTGGAAACACCATATATTTT. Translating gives CASSLGGSGNTIYF. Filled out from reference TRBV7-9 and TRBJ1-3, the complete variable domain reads DTGVSQNPRHKITKRGQNVTFRCDPISEHNRLYWYRQTLGQGPEFLTYFQNEAQLEKSRLLSDRFSAERPKGSFSTLEIQRTEQGDSAMYLCASSLGGSGNTIYFGEGSWLTVV.

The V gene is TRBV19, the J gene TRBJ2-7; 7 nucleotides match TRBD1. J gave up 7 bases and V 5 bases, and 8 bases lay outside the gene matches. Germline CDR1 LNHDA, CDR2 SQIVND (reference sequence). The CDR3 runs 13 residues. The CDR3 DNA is TGTGCCAGTAGTGTTTCCAGGGGGAAGGAGCAGTACTTC. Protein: CASSVSRGKEQYF.